Sequencing of this T cell receptor beta chain was carried out in a study of T cell repertoires in cytomegalovirus infection. Study in general: Evidence of both CMV infection and a matching HLA type came from public TCR beta signatures.

TCRdb recomputed calls from the reads with MiXCR, one row per CDR3 protein. Among some 270,000 distinct CDR3 sequences listed, over 15% were seen once. The table lists this clonotype with many counts. Its target is unknown. CDR1 SGHDT and CDR2 YYEEEE come from the germline V gene. The CDR3 runs 15 residues. The V end was cut by 0 bases, the J end by 7 bases, with 14 bases between. Findings of the study overall: There were HLA-C-restricted CMV-specific TCR beta clonotypes dominating the ex vivo response. Cumulative public TCR beta family frequency identified CMV carriers with the relevant HLA.

This receptor was obtained from a human donor in good health (CMV status not recorded). Some clones in this sample may be carry-over from other donors' samples. The sequencing input was CD8+ T cells from PBMCs. This chain uses TRBV5-6 with TRBJ2-1; D possibly corresponds to TRBD2 (6 bases). The chain's CDR3 is CASSLVGGSTNEQFF. The DNA of the CDR3 is TGTGCCAGCAGCTTGGTCGGGGGATCTACTAATGAGCAGTTCTTC. Drawing the rest from reference TRBV5-6 and TRBJ2-1, the complete variable domain is DAGVTQSPTHLIKTRGQQVTLRCSPKSGHDTVSWYQQALGQGPQFIFQYYEEEERQRGNFPDRFSGHQFPNYSSELNVNALLLGDSALYLCASSLVGGSTNEQFFGPGTRLTVL.